This T cell receptor beta chain was found in a study of cytomegalovirus exposure and HLA in healthy donors (dated by TCRdb to 2015 to 2018). Turning to the overall study: According to an earlier analysis of a few hundred of the donors, some 180 million T cells yielded some 120 million unique TCR beta sequences and around 300 Gb of sequence data. The aim of the study was to test whether cataloging public T cell receptors could identify signatures of past pathogen exposure. A few DR-DQ haplotypes were treated as single units for association and clustering because of strong linkage in the cohort. Every discovery cohort repertoire had been produced on one sequencing platform. A later analysis re-examined previously published TCR beta repertoires from 500 to 700 donors and added high-resolution HLA genotyping to investigate patterns of TCR occurrence. An earlier analysis of some 500 of the donors applied high-throughput TCR beta sequencing to assess whether each TCR beta V gene segment acted as functional or pseudogenic. Besides the first cohort of about 730 subjects, a separate validation cohort made up of 120 different subjects was used. The T cell repertoires of 666 subjects were profiled by immunosequencing and related to cytomegalovirus serostatus. The genetic ancestry cluster associated with self-reported Caucasian donors included 70% to 85% of the approximately 410 genotyped donors. On average, roughly 240,000 unique TCR beta nucleotide sequences were sequenced per donor among fewer than 500 genotyped donors of the cohort, with roughly 18% of those sequences being non-productive. A later genetic analysis took genome-wide SNP genotypes for about 65% of the 666 donors and used that subset as a discovery cohort. In the later analysis, no new phenotypic data were used to find candidate immune exposures; instead, reliance was placed on TCR beta sequences and their occurrence across donors. About 300 gigabases of sequencing data and around 90 million unique TCR sequences made up an early release that covered roughly 670 HLA-typed donors. High-throughput TCR immunosequencing, statistical association of individual TCRs with disease status, and machine learning were combined to predict cytomegalovirus infection status. HLA typing covered class I and class II loci at four-digit resolution. Donor age, sex, ethnicity and CMV serostatus were compiled together with the repertoire data. Typing coverage differed by locus: A, B, C, DRB1 and DQB1 were typed in about 620-630 donors, DQA1 in roughly 500, DPA1 in around 600, and DPB1 in just under 490.

Study-wide findings and limitations: Some IMGT-functional V segments, including TRBV6-2 and TRBV6-3, could not be distinguished by the 87-base-pair reads and were therefore excluded. In a later analysis, several top co-occurrence clusters were reported to appear linked to parvovirus B19, influenza, CMV and Epstein-Barr virus. An earlier analysis of approximately 570 of the donors showed that most TCR beta V segments appeared in productive rearrangements either about 90% or about 30% of the time, which broadly matched IMGT annotations. Because counts were too low, roughly 18 rarely observed V segments, including chromosome 9 orphons, were left out of the earlier analysis of 587 of the donors. Because HLA typing was unavailable for some donors at each locus, only the typed subset was used in association tests. In both the original and validation cohorts, the classifier was reported to diagnose cytomegalovirus status with high specificity and sensitivity. This cohort had only TCR beta chains sequenced, and the lack of alpha or paired-chain data limited which features could be detected. A later analysis found that most CMV-associated TCR beta chains appeared HLA-restricted, with HLA associations seemingly driven largely by CMV exposure. An association between a missense DCLRE1C variant and V-gene and J-gene trimming of TCR beta chains was found in a later genetic analysis and replicated in an independent cohort. The authors suggested that the approach could potentially be generalized to other disease states and immunological phenotypes. Assigning TCR associations to individual alleles was difficult when HLA alleles, especially DR and DQ, strongly co-occurred. Correlated functional status among segregating V segments might reflect linkage disequilibrium, but an unknown experimental factor could not be ruled out. Presence/absence analyses assumed roughly uniform sequencing depth across donors, an assumption that may not hold. A total of 150 or so TCR beta chains were listed by the study as associated with cytomegalovirus. A further reported finding was that TCR beta sequences accurately predicted the HLA-A and HLA-B alleles for most subjects in the first cohort. While some public TCRs were present in many individuals, most TCR sequences turned up only very rarely across donors. The sequencing pipeline was judged likely to have produced a cluster of highly shared sequence variants as a technical artifact. The only immune exposure information available for the cohort was CMV serostatus. In vitro tests confirmed that three of the cytomegalovirus-associated TCR beta chains recognize cytomegalovirus antigens. A later analysis associated roughly 17,000 TCR beta sequences with specific HLA alleles at a false discovery rate of 0.05. In a later genetic analysis, fewer N-insertions in productive TCRs were reported among donors in an Asian-associated ancestry cluster than the approximately 630-donor mean. In a later analysis, HLA-associated TCR beta chains were found to be more clonally expanded and to have lower generation probabilities than equally common non-associated chains. A later analysis found that TCR association rates varied across HLA loci, with DRB1 alleles showing the most associated TCRs and HLA-C alleles the fewest.

This clone was seen more than once but under ten times. Its target antigen remains unknown. No qualities accompany the bases; no much larger clone lies one base away. The cohort was made up of 500 to 800 healthy bone marrow donors. At the time of sampling, every cohort member was nominally healthy, though immune exposures that went unrecorded were likely present. The donor tested CMV seronegative, placing the donor among the approximately 360 seronegative members of the cohort. A peripheral blood sample was collected from each donor, and TCR beta sequencing was performed on peripheral blood mononuclear cells. The Qiagen DNeasy Blood Extraction Kit was used to extract genomic DNA from the blood cell samples. Ends trimmed: V by 3 bases, J by 1 base; bases unmatched to a gene: 11. The germline V gene encodes CDR1 KGHSH and CDR2 LQKENI. Spanning cysteine to phenylalanine, the CDR3 consists of 17 amino acids. The sequence is cut down to CDR3 DNA, 51 bases in frame from base 1.

Library generation was performed with the immunoSEQ multiplex PCR assay. For the multiplex PCR, a mixture combining 60 forward primers for TCR Vbeta segments and 13 reverse primers for TCR Jbeta segments was used. The CDR3 region of rearranged TCR beta genes was amplified from genomic DNA by a multiplex PCR assay. Amplified TCR beta libraries were sequenced as 87-base-pair reads on the Illumina HiSeq System. On the study's bioinformatics: In a later analysis, 70 million to 95 million unique TCR beta chains were counted across the 500 to 700 repertoires, and roughly 11 million of these chains were shared by at least two donors. A nearest-neighbor algorithm error-corrected the raw reads and collapsed the reads into unique sequences, merging closely related sequences to remove PCR and sequencing errors. Alignment of CDR3 sequences to IMGT reference sequences was used to assign V, D and J gene segments. For a sequence to be retained, a match of at least six nucleotides to both a V gene segment and a J gene segment was required. A rearrangement counted as productive if the CDR3 had no stop codons and remained in frame with V and J, and every other rearrangement counted as non-productive. Following IMGT convention, CDR3 was defined as the stretch from the second conserved V-encoded cysteine to the conserved J-encoded phenylalanine. The earlier analysis of a few hundred of the donors excluded any sequence lacking an unambiguous match to a single V gene segment. In an earlier analysis of more than 500 of the donors, a V segment was called functional when productive rearrangements were above 56.7%, and segregating when the standard deviation between donors exceeded 5%. A statistical classification framework was built for diagnosing cytomegalovirus status from the catalog of TCR beta chain sequences. In a later analysis, V and J genes were assigned by comparing TCR nucleotide sequences against IMGT/GENE-DB human TR gene sequences. A later analysis assigned CDR3 sequences and most-parsimonious VDJ recombination scenarios with the TCRdist pipeline. A later analysis defined each TCR beta chain by its CDR3 amino acid sequence plus V-gene family, and excluded reads lacking a unique V-gene family. As a way to deal with suspected cross-contamination and a sequencing artifact, a later analysis dropped hundreds of nucleotide sequences that were highly shared and had low generation probability. A later analysis calculated a clonal expansion index for each public chain from normalized within-repertoire ranks of inferred template counts. A later analysis computed generation probabilities with a VDJ recombination model fitted to out-of-frame rearrangements, and checked the results against IGoR. A later analysis scored TCR-TCR, TCR-HLA and TCR-CMV co-occurrence with hypergeometric tests, applying a repertoire-size bias correction to TCR pairs. To estimate false discovery rates, a later analysis permuted the HLA or CMV assignments 20 times. In a later analysis, co-occurring TCRs were grouped using DBSCAN, with TCRdist sequence similarity added in when clustering inside HLA-allele-positive subsets. Co-occurrence clustering excluded repertoires with fewer than 30,000 or more than 120,000 public chains, plus five with anomalous nucleotide sharing. TCRdb took over this immuneACCESS table, retaining in-frame rearrangements with V and J assigned. Such tables are incomplete; in checked studies, under half of the missing clones stem from an unresolved V gene, and the remainder is unexplained. V and J calls plus clone size are reproduced from that table; the DNA served to infer D and trimming. The sample table contains under 150,000 clones; only one count was recorded for 78% of them. Jointly, the top ten make up less than 3% of the sample.

The TCR originated in a male donor in good health and CMV-seronegative. The source material was PBMCs. The sequence links TRBV18 to TRBJ1-1; 7 central nucleotides agree with TRBD1. CDR3 reads: CASSPRGYRGKNTEAFF. The bases are TGTGCCAGCTCACCTCGGGGCTACAGGGGTAAGAACACTGAAGCTTTCTTT.